Reported below is one T cell receptor (beta chain). Its specificity is unknown. J was trimmed by 5 bases and V by 6 bases; bases with no gene match: 7. CDR3 length: 14 amino acids. Germline CDR1 reads MNHNY; CDR2 reads SVGAGI (reference sequence). This entry belongs to a study of shared clonotypes between healthy human individuals. Background on the study: Contributing individuals were two females and a few males aged 18 to 49.

Findings and caveats of the study: Non-shared clonotypes displayed generation probabilities falling below those of clonotypes present in all four donors. With a few donors compared, 4.5% to 6.5% of naive CD4 clonotypes were shared.

Assay used: immunoSEQ multiplex PCR; TCRdb lists only in-frame clones, some missing. The data contain 600,000 to 750,000 clones, roughly two thirds of them singletons. The source is a woman aged 30 to 39 in good health. The J gene is TRBJ2-7, the V gene TRBV6-6, with 10 bases that match TRBD1. The sequencing sample was made of memory CD4+ T cells sorted from blood. Documented subset: CD45RA-negative fraction. The chain's CDR3 is CASSPGTGVNEQYF. Written as DNA, the CDR3 is TGTGCCAGCAGCCCCGGGACAGGGGTCAACGAGCAGTACTTC.